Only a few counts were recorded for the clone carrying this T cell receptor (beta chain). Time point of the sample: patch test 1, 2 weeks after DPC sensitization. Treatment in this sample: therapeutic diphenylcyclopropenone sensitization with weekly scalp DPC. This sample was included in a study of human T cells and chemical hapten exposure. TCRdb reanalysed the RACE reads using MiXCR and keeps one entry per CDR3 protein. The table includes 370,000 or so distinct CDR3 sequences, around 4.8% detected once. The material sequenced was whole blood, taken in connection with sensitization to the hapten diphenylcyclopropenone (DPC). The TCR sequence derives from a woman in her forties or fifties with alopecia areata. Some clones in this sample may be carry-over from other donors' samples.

The DNA of the CDR3 is TGTGCCAGCAGCTTAGATTTCGGGGGACTCTACAATGAGCAGTTCTTC. Residues: CASSLDFGGLYNEQFF. This chain uses TRBV11-2 with TRBJ2-1, with a possible D match to TRBD2 (6 bases). Looked up from germline, CDR1 is SGHAT and CDR2 is FQNNGV. V lost 0 bases and J lost 3, with 12 bases in between. CDR3 length: 16 amino acids. Complete variable domain (other parts from reference TRBV11-2 and TRBJ2-1): EAGVAQSPRYKIIEKRQSVAFWCNPISGHATLYWYQQILGQGPKLLIQFQNNGVVDDSQLPKDRFSAERLKGVDSTLKIQPAKLEDSAVYLCASSLDFGGLYNEQFFGPGTRLTVL.